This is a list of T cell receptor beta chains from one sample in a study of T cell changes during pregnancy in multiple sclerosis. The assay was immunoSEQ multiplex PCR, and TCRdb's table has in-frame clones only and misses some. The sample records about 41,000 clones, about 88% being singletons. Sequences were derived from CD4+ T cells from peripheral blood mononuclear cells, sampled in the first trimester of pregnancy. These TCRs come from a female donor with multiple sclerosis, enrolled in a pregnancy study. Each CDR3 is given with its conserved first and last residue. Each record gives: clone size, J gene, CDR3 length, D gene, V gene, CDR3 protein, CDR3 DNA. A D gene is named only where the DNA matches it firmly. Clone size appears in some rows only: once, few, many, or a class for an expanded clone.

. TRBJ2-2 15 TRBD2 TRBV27 CASRPGIAGLPRLFF TGTGCCAGCAGACCGGGGATAGCGGGGCTTCCTAGGCTGTTTTTT
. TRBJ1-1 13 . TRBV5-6 CASSTTENTEAFF TGTGCCAGCAGCACCACAGAGAACACTGAAGCTTTCTTT
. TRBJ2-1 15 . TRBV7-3 CASSPQAFSWNEQFF TGTGCCAGCAGCCCCCAGGCGTTTAGTTGGAATGAGCAGTTCTTC
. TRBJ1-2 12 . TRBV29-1 CSVDGQSYGYTF TGCAGCGTTGATGGACAGTCCTATGGCTACACCTTC
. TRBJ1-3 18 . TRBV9 CASSVDGRGYPLGNTIYF TGTGCCAGCAGCGTAGACGGCAGGGGATACCCTCTGGGAAACACCATATATTTT
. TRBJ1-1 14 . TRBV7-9 CASSLEGVGTEAFF TGTGCCAGCAGCTTAGAAGGGGTGGGGACTGAAGCTTTCTTT
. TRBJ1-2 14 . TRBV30 CAWSTNRVNYGYTF TGTGCCTGGAGTACTAACAGGGTAAACTATGGCTACACCTTC
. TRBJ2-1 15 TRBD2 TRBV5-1 CASSPGLDKYNEQFF TGCGCCAGCAGCCCAGGACTAGACAAATACAATGAGCAGTTCTTC
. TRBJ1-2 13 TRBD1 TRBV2 CASSVQGDYGYTF TGTGCCAGCAGTGTTCAGGGGGACTATGGCTACACCTTC
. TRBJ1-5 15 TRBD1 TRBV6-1 CASFPRTGKNQPQHF TGTGCCAGCTTTCCTAGGACAGGGAAGAATCAGCCCCAGCATTTT
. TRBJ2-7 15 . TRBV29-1 CSVGGSLRGYYEQYF TGCAGCGTTGGAGGATCGTTACGCGGTTACTACGAGCAGTACTTC
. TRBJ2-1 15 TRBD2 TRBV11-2 CASSYASGTVNEQFF TGTGCCAGCAGCTACGCTAGCGGGACGGTCAATGAGCAGTTCTTC
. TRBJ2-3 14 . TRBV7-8 CASSSGGRLDTQYF TGTGCCAGCAGCTCAGGCGGGCGATTAGATACGCAGTATTTT
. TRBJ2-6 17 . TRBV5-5 CASSADRFGAGANVLTF TGTGCCAGCAGCGCTGACAGGTTCGGTGCTGGGGCCAACGTCCTGACTTTC
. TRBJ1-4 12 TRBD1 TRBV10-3 CAIGQGNEKLFF TGTGCCATCGGACAGGGAAATGAAAAACTGTTTTTT
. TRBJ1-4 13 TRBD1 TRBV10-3 CATGTGKNEKLFF TGTGCCACCGGGACAGGGAAAAATGAAAAACTGTTTTTT
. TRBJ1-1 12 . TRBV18 CASSPESTEAFF TGTGCCAGCTCACCTGAGAGCACTGAAGCTTTCTTT
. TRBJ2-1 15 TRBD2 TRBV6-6 CASRLLAGGYNEQFF TGTGCCAGCAGACTCCTAGCGGGAGGGTACAATGAGCAGTTCTTC
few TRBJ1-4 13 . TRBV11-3 CASNDRKNEKLFF TGTGCCAGCAACGACAGGAAGAATGAAAAACTGTTTTTT
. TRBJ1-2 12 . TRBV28 CATTGNNYGYTF TGTGCCACCACAGGGAATAACTATGGCTACACCTTC
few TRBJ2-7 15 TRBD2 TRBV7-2 CASSARLAGVLEQYF TGTGCCAGCAGCGCAAGACTAGCGGGAGTGCTCGAGCAGTACTTC
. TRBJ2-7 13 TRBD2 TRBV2 CASLAGPLYEQYF TGTGCCAGCCTAGCGGGACCCCTCTACGAGCAGTACTTC
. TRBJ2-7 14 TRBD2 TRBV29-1 CSVCVVREFSEQYF TGCAGCGTGTGTGTCGTGCGGGAGTTTTCCGAGCAGTACTTC
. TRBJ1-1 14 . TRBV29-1 CSVEEVPGNTEAFF TGCAGCGTTGAAGAAGTACCAGGGAACACTGAAGCTTTCTTT
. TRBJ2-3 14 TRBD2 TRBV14 CASAPGGGTNTQYF TGTGCCAGCGCACCTGGCGGGGGGACAAATACGCAGTATTTT
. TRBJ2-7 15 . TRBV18 CASSPPAGADLEQYF TGTGCCAGCTCCCCCCCCGCGGGGGCTGACCTCGAGCAGTACTTC
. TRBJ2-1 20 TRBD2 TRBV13 CASSLYARTSGRAGYNEQFF TGTGCCAGCAGCTTATATGCGAGAACTAGCGGGAGGGCGGGTTACAATGAGCAGTTCTTC
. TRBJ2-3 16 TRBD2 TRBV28 CASSRTSGSIADTQYF TGTGCCAGCTCTCGGACTAGCGGGAGTATCGCAGATACGCAGTATTTT
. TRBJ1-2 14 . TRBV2 CASRPLGGAWGYTF TGTGCCAGCAGACCTCTAGGCGGGGCTTGGGGCTACACCTTC